A single sample gave rise to the 5 T cell receptor beta chains below, sequenced in a study of identical twins. TCRdb reprocessed the 5' RACE reads with MiXCR, giving one entry per CDR3 protein. The sample has about 290,000 distinct CDR3 sequences; 8.5% to 9.5% are singletons. These same data were also listed under a study on yellow fever vaccine responses in identical twins.

What was sequenced was CD8+ T cells sorted from blood. The source is a woman under 30 in good health.

CDR3 loop: CASSLVGYTYEQYF. DNA of the CDR3: TGTGCCAGCAGCTTAGTTGGGTACACCTACGAGCAGTACTTC. The chain joins TRBV11-1 to TRBJ2-7; D call uncertain. Germline V gene lookup returns CDR1 SGHAT and CDR2 FQDESV (reference sequence). Trimming pared 1 base from V and 2 bases from J, leaving 9 bases between. CDR3 length: 14 amino acids.

This clonotype was seen ten or more times. CDR3 sequence: CASSQTEHYEQYF. As DNA, the CDR3 is TGTGCCAGCAGTCAGACAGAGCACTACGAGCAGTACTTC. The chain is built from TRBV3-1 and TRBJ2-7, with D maybe TRBD1 (5 bases). The CDR3 has 13 amino acids. CDR1 is LGHDT and CDR2 is YNNKEL in the germline V gene (reference sequence). Trimming left V 6 bases short and J 3 bases short, with 12 bases between.

This clonotype has a handful of counts. The chain couples TRBV20-1 to TRBJ1-1; TRBD1 might be the D (6 bases). This CDR3 contains 14 residues. Per germline, CDR1 DFQATT and CDR2 SNEGSKA (reference sequence). V lost 2 bases to trimming and J lost 1 base, with 11 bases between them. The CDR3 DNA sequence: TGCAGTGCTAGACCCATGACAGGGAACACTGAAGCTTTCTTT. Its protein is CSARPMTGNTEAFF.

There are many counts of this clonotype. The chain has TRBV12-3 or TRBV12-4 and TRBJ2-6, with 8 bases lining up with TRBD2. The length of the CDR3 is 20 residues. The ends lost 9 bases at V and 0 bases at J; junction bases unmatched: 19. CDR3 residues: CASDFARRLAGRSGANVLTF. In nucleotides, the CDR3 is TGTGCCAGTGATTTTGCTCGGCGGCTAGCGGGCCGCTCTGGGGCCAACGTCCTGACTTTC.

The rearrangement links TRBV7-8 to TRBJ2-2, with a tentative D call TRBD2 (5 bases). Germline loops: CDR1 SGHVS, CDR2 FQNEAQ. Trimming removed 1 base at V and 7 bases at J, with 10 bases between. CDR3 length: 14 amino acids. The CDR3 sequence: CASSLVPGIGELFF. Written as DNA, the CDR3 is TGTGCCAGCAGCTTAGTGCCGGGGATCGGGGAGCTGTTTTTT.